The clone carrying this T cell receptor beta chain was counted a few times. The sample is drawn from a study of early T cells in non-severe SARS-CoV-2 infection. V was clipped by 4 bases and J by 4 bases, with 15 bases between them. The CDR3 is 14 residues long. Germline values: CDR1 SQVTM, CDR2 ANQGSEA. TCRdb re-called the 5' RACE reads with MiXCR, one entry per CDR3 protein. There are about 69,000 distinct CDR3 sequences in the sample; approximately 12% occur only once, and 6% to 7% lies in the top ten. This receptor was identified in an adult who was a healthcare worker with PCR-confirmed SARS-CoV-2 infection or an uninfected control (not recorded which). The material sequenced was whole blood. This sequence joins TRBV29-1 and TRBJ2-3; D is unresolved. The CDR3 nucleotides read TGCAGCGTTGCCTTTCTGCAAACGGCAGATACGCAGTATTTT. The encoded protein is CSVAFLQTADTQYF.